The present T cell receptor beta chain was sequenced within a study of blood T cells in healthy people across ages. Through a sample-barcoded 5' primer and a J-beta primer mix, a second PCR was run for about 6 to 12 cycles. One entry per CDR3 protein results from TCRdb running MiXCR on the 5' RACE reads. The table lists around 1,000,000 distinct CDR3 sequences, less than 25% of them singletons, with approximately 0.71% in the top ten. The germline V gene encodes CDR1 SNHLY and CDR2 FYNNEI. The CDR3 runs to 15 residues. The V end was cut by 2 bases, the J end by 2 bases, with 10 bases between. The same sample was also studied in work on T cells of mothers and their children.

V gene TRBV2 combines with J gene TRBJ2-4; tentative D call: TRBD2 (5 bases). The sample taken for sequencing was blood. The sequence was obtained from a girl aged 2 to 9 in good health. This chain's CDR3 is CASSELAVPKNIQYF. The DNA for the CDR3 is TGTGCCAGCAGTGAACTAGCCGTGCCCAAAAACATTCAGTACTTC.